What follows are 23 T cell receptor beta chains derived from one specimen sequenced in a study of shared clonotypes between healthy human individuals. Measured with immunoSEQ multiplex PCR; TCRdb has only the in-frame clones, and not every one. Here the sample spans roughly 640,000 clones, over 65% being singletons. The specimen sequenced was memory CD4+ T cells sorted from blood. Subset denoted: CD45RA-negative fraction. The receptors were sampled from a woman in her twenties or thirties in good health.

This clone appeared a few times. This chain uses TRBV6-1 with TRBJ2-2; TRBD1 aligns across 9 bases. The length of the CDR3 is 15 residues. Germline assignment: CDR1 MNHNS and CDR2 SASEGT. V lost 7 bases to trimming and J lost 5 bases; unmatched junction nucleotides: 8. CDR3 in amino acids: CASKRQGVDTGELFF. CDR3 DNA sequence: TGTGCCAGCAAAAGACAGGGGGTGGATACCGGGGAGCTGTTTTTT.

The rearrangement uses TRBV5-1 and TRBJ2-5, with 7 bases fitting TRBD2. This CDR3 comprises 16 residues. Looked up from germline, CDR1 is SGHRS and CDR2 is YFSETQ. J gave up 1 base and V 0 bases, and 6 bases lay outside the gene matches. This CDR3 reads CASSLGMGGGQETQYF. CDR3 DNA sequence: TGCGCCAGCAGCTTGGGCATGGGCGGGGGCCAAGAGACCCAGTACTTC. Together with reference TRBV5-1 and TRBJ2-5, the CDR3 gives the full variable domain: KAGVTQTPRYLIKTRGQQVTLSCSPISGHRSVSWYQQTPGQGLQFLFEYFSETQRNKGNFPGRFSGRQFSNSRSEMNVSTLELGDSALYLCASSLGMGGGQETQYFGPGTRLLVL.

The rearrangement joins TRBV27 to TRBJ2-1, with D possibly being TRBD2 (6 bases). CDR1 and CDR2 from the germline V gene are MNHEY and SMNVEV (reference sequence). This CDR3 is built from 14 residues. V lost 9 bases to trimming and J lost 8 bases, with 20 bases between them. The CDR3 sequence is CARPDAGPTHEQFF. For the CDR3, the DNA is TGTGCCAGACCGGATGCGGGACCCACACATGAGCAGTTCTTC.

The chain couples TRBV19 to TRBJ2-3; D is unclear. Trimming took off 3 bases at V and 7 bases at J, with 5 bases between the two ends. This CDR3 is 11 amino acids long. Germline assignment: CDR1 LNHDA and CDR2 SQIVND (reference sequence). Here the CDR3 DNA reads TGTGCCAGTAGTATCAGGAATACGCAGTATTTT. Amino acids: CASSIRNTQYF.

This chain joins TRBV19 and TRBJ1-5; D ambiguous. The germline gives CDR1 LNHDA, CDR2 SQIVND (reference sequence). The germline V and J ends were trimmed by 3 bases and 6 bases, with 15 bases remaining between them. CDR3 length: 15 residues. The CDR3 sequence: CASSISGAVSQPQHF. The CDR3 coding sequence is TGTGCCAGTAGTATTTCCGGTGCCGTGAGTCAGCCCCAGCATTTT.

The chain employs TRBV7-8 and TRBJ2-2, with 9 bases matching TRBD2. CDR1 is SGHVS, CDR2 FQNEAQ, per germline. The V and J ends lost 1 base and 7 bases, in that order; junction bases with no gene match: 7. CDR3 size: 16 residues. The CDR3 loop reads CASSLVRGRAYGELFF. The CDR3 DNA reads TGTGCCAGCAGCTTAGTGCGCGGGAGGGCGTACGGGGAGCTGTTTTTT.

The genes are TRBV6-4 and TRBJ2-7; D call uncertain. The CDR3 extends over 12 amino acids. Trimming took off 7 bases at V and 4 bases at J, with 11 bases between the two ends. The germline CDR1 and CDR2 sequences are MRHNA and SNTAGT. CDR3 in DNA: TGTGCCAGCACTCGGAATTGGTACGAGCAGTACTTC. Its translation is CASTRNWYEQYF.

This clone was seen a few times. This chain links TRBV7-9 with TRBJ2-5, with D possibly TRBD2 on 5 matching bases. The germline V and J ends were trimmed by 5 bases and 2 bases, with 12 bases remaining between them. Germline V gives CDR1 SEHNR, CDR2 FQNEAQ (reference sequence). This CDR3 has 14 amino acids. DNA of the CDR3: TGTGCCAGCAGCCCCCAATCGGGGCAAGAGACCCAGTACTTC. Translated: CASSPQSGQETQYF.

The chain uses TRBV27 and TRBJ2-5; a weak D match, TRBD2 (5 bases). Germline loops: CDR1 MNHEY, CDR2 SMNVEV (reference sequence). This CDR3 spans 12 amino acids. The ends were cut back, 6 bases at V and 5 bases at J, with 10 bases in the middle. CDR3 DNA: TGTGCCAGCAGATCGAGCGGTGAGACCCAGTACTTC. Translation gives CASRSSGETQYF.

The chain links TRBV2 to TRBJ2-5; 9 bases fit TRBD1. Germline values: CDR1 SNHLY, CDR2 FYNNEI. V was pared by 5 bases and J by 5 bases, with 9 bases of the junction left unmatched. The CDR3 runs to 15 residues. Written as DNA, the CDR3 is TGTGCCAGCAGTACAAGGGACAGGGTGTCGGAGACCCAGTACTTC. It encodes CASSTRDRVSETQYF. The full variable domain, completed using reference TRBV2 and TRBJ2-5, is EPEVTQTPSHQVTQMGQEVILRCVPISNHLYFYWYRQILGQKVEFLVSFYNNEISEKSEIFDDQFSVERPDGSNFTLKIRSTKLEDSAMYFCASSTRDRVSETQYFGPGTRLLVL.

Ten or more counts support this clone. The chain links TRBV28 to TRBJ2-5; D unclear. CDR3 size: 15 residues. Germline V gene sequence: CDR1 MDHEN, CDR2 SYDVKM. V was pared by 6 bases and J by 1 base, with 15 bases between. The CDR3 DNA is TGTGCCAGCAGCCCCCATGGAGCGAGCCAAGAGACCCAGTACTTC. Translating gives CASSPHGASQETQYF.

This clone was observed a few times. The chain is built from TRBV10-2 and TRBJ1-3; D call uncertain. Trimming shortened V by 8 bases and J by 2 bases, and 13 bases separated the two germline ends. The CDR3 has 14 amino acids. CDR1 is WSHSY and CDR2 is SAAADI in the germline V gene. CDR3 sequence reads: CASGRAGTGNTIYF. In nucleotides, the CDR3 is TGCGCCAGCGGAAGAGCGGGGACTGGAAACACCATATATTTT.

The chain couples TRBV29-1 to TRBJ1-1; no clear D gene. V was shortened by 4 bases and J by 3 bases, with 12 bases between the two germline ends. The CDR3 is 13 residues long. Germline CDR1 SQVTM, CDR2 ANQGSEA. CDR3 region: CSVVTGRDTEAFF. The CDR3 DNA follows: TGCAGCGTTGTAACCGGGAGGGACACTGAAGCTTTCTTT. Full variable domain (remainder filled in from reference TRBV29-1 and TRBJ1-1): SAVISQKPSRDICQRGTSLTIQCQVDSQVTMMFWYRQQPGQSLTLIATANQGSEATYESGFVIDKFPISRPNLTFSTLTVSNMSPEDSSIYLCSVVTGRDTEAFFGQGTRLTVV.

The chain links TRBV7-8 to TRBJ1-2, with TRBD1 matching 9 bases. CDR3 size: 13 residues. CDR1 and CDR2 from the germline V gene are SGHVS and FQNEAQ. The V and J ends lost 10 bases and 4 bases, in that order; junction bases with no gene match: 7. CDR3 coding DNA: TGTGCCACAACAGGGGGCTTTGGCTATGGCTACACCTTC. Translation: CATTGGFGYGYTF.

Remarks on this clone: A much bigger clone sits one base away, suggesting this may be a read error. This sequence joins TRBV30 and TRBJ2-7; 9 positions match TRBD1. Germline CDR1 GTSNPN, CDR2 SVGIG (reference sequence). With 2 bases clipped from V and 9 bases from J, the junction kept 5 bases outside the gene matches. The CDR3 runs 12 residues. CDR3 DNA sequence: TGTGCCTGGAGTCTGGACAGGGGACGGCAGTACTTC. Residues: CAWSLDRGRQYF.

This chain connects TRBV28 to TRBJ1-2; 10 bases map to TRBD1. Germline V CDR1 and CDR2: MDHEN, SYDVKM. The CDR3 totals 16 residues. V trimming: 11 bases; J trimming: 1 base; junction bases outside the gene matches: 13. The CDR3 protein is CAHSPPGTGVNYGYTF. CDR3 nucleotide sequence: TGTGCCCACAGCCCCCCTGGGACAGGGGTTAACTATGGCTACACCTTC.

The chain uses TRBV6-5 and TRBJ2-2, with D maybe TRBD2 (5 bases). The CDR3 spans 12 residues. Trimming removed 5 bases at V and 7 bases at J, with 8 bases between. Germline CDR1 reads MNHEY; CDR2 reads SVGAGI. The CDR3 here is CASSRGLGELFF. As DNA, the CDR3 is TGTGCCAGCAGTCGCGGGCTCGGGGAGCTGTTTTTT.

This clone was recorded at least ten times. The rearrangement joins TRBV27 to TRBJ2-3; 14 bases match TRBD2. The length of the CDR3 is 18 residues. The trim removed 4 bases at V and 4 bases at J, leaving 10 bases unmatched. The germline V gene encodes CDR1 MNHEY and CDR2 SMNVEV (reference sequence). CDR3 loop: CASSSNMGLAGEADTQYF. In DNA form, the CDR3 reads TGTGCCAGCAGTTCCAACATGGGACTAGCGGGAGAGGCAGATACGCAGTATTTT.

In regard to this clone: Other DNA sequences in this specimen translate into the identical CDR3. The chain combines TRBV6-5 with TRBJ1-3; D is possibly TRBD1 (5 bases). The CDR3 is 15 amino acids. Germline CDR1 and CDR2: MNHEY and SVGAGI. Trimming pared 2 bases from V and 0 bases from J, leaving 8 bases between. CDR3 loop: CASSYTGSSGNTIYF. For the CDR3, the DNA is TGTGCCAGCAGTTACACAGGATCCTCTGGAAACACCATATATTTT.

V and J are TRBV14 and TRBJ2-1, with D possibly being TRBD1 or TRBD2 (6 bases each). The CDR3 is made up of 17 amino acids. CDR1 and CDR2 (germline): SGHDN, FVKESK. With 0 bases removed from V and 4 bases from J, the gap between germline ends came to 16 bases. The chain's CDR3 is CASSQDPPGAGYNEQFF. The CDR3 nucleotides are TGTGCCAGCAGCCAAGATCCCCCGGGGGCGGGGTACAATGAGCAGTTCTTC.

The V and J genes are TRBV4-1 and TRBJ2-1; 13 positions agree with TRBD2. The CDR3 totals 17 residues. Germline trimming cut 4 bases from V and 8 bases from J; bases unmatched to any gene: 11. The germline V gene encodes CDR1 MGHRA and CDR2 YSYEKL. CDR3 protein: CASSRWTSGSTGYEQFF. In DNA, the CDR3 is TGCGCCAGCAGCCGCTGGACTAGCGGGAGTACGGGGTATGAGCAGTTCTTC.

The V and J genes are TRBV19 and TRBJ2-1, with 16 nucleotides matching TRBD2. V trimming: 3 bases; J trimming: 7 bases; junction bases outside the gene matches: 9. CDR1 and CDR2 (germline): LNHDA, SQIVND (reference sequence). The CDR3 runs 18 residues. This chain's CDR3 is CASSMKGLAGGPGNEQFF. Here the CDR3 DNA reads TGTGCCAGTAGTATGAAGGGACTAGCGGGAGGGCCGGGGAATGAGCAGTTCTTC.

This clone was observed a handful of times. This chain uses TRBV5-1 with TRBJ1-4; D gene ambiguous. Deletions cut 0 bases from V and 6 bases from J, with 18 bases between. CDR3 length: 17 amino acids. CDR1 and CDR2 from the germline V gene are SGHRS and YFSETQ. CDR3 nucleotide sequence: TGCGCCAGCAGCTTGGGTAACTCGGGCACGTCGGATGAAAAACTGTTTTTT. Its protein is CASSLGNSGTSDEKLFF.